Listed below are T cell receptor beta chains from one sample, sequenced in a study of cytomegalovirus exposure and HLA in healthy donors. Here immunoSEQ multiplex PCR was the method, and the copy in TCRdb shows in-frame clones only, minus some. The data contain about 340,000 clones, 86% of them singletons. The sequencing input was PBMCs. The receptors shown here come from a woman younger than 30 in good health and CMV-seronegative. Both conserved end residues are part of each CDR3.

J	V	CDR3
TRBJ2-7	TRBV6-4	CASRPVCSYEQYF
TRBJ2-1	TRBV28	CASRQGANYNEQFF
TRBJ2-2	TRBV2	CASEAGGNTGELFF
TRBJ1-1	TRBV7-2	CASSADREVTEAFF
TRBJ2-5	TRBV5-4	CASSLREGKETQYF
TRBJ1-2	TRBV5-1	CASSLDGGGYFGYTF
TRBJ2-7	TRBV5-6	CASSLGHNPSYEQYF
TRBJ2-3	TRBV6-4	CASSQGLAGVGDTQYF
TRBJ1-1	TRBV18	CASSPGTGDRTEAFF
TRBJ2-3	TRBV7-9	CASKVRGVGDTQYF
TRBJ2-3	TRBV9	CASSPSGYSTDTQYF
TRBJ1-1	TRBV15	CATSRAWRLRAFF
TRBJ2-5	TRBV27	CASSPTTGPPVQETQYF
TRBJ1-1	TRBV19	CASSRLQGDGNTEAFF
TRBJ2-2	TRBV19	CASSPNPTGNTGELFF
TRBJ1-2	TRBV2	CASQRQGGGYTF
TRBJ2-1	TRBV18	CASSPLGDNEQFF
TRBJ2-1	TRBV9	CASSGLSGGHEQFF
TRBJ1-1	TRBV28	CASSLGRGGTEAFF
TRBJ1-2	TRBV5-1	CASSLEGGYTF
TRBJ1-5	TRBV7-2	CASSLPGIPGNQPQHF
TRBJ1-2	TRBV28	CASSLSLPVGDGYTF
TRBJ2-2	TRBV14	CATSLIPGGELFF
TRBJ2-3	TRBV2	CASSPSGRADTQYF
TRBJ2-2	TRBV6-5	CASRLGFAGELFF
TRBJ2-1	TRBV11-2	CASSFGQGGEQFF
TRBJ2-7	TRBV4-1	CASSQDRTSGSYEQYF
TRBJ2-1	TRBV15	CATSRTGLMEQFF